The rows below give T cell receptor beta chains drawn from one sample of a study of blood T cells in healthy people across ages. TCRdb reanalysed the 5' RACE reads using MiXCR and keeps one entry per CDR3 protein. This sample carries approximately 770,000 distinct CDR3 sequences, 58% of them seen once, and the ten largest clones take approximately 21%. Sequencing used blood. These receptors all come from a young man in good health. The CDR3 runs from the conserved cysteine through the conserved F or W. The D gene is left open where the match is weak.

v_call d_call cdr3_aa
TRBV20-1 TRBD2 CSAPGGAGLPNEQFF
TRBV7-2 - CASSAAWGLPEQYF
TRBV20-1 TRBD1 CSAEDRDTYEQFF
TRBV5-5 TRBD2 CASSNGLAASYEQYF
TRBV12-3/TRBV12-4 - CASSLQQGGLYF
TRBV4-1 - CASSQEGAGVLRENIQYF
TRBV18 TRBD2 CASSSGLAGTSYNEQFF
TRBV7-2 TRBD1 CASRPGGGTEAFF
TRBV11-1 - CASTPPGTDTQYF
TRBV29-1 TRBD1 CSVKQPGTGGRRSTEAFF
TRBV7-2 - CASSSGGSGSYEQYF
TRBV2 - CASSEGGQYSEQYF
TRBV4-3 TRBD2 CASSQVTSGFGELFF
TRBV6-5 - CASRIDGGGRETQYF
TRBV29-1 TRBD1 CSVRQGNEQYF
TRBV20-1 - CSATLWGGNQETQYF
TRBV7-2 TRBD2 CASSLRTSGSETQYF
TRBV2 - CATLERQRNSPLHF
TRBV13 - CASSSGLGGTEAFF
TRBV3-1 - CASQQPGAEQYF
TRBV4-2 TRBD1 CASSQDSATGSGSPLHF
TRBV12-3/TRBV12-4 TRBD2 CASGSASGHREQYF
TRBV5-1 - CASSSGGRGYEQYF
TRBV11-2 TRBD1 CASSLALPGQPEDTQYF
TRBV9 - CASSALYPGPQRETQYF
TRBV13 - CASSSNSGTGKRTYEQYF
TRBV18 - CASSPSGQGYTEQFF
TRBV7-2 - CASSLGGGNYGYTF
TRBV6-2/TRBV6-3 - CASSHPNQPQHF
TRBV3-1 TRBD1 CASSQGATGGQPQHF